This TCR beta chain was profiled in a study of blood T cell repertoires in COVID-19. Study-wide background: T cells, B-cell-depleted T cells, or PBMCs supplied cDNA or gDNA.

The study assigned cohorts using participant-reported clinical history. Two negative PCRs, clearance, or symptom resolution characterized the recovered Cohort 3 donors. V lost 5 bases to trimming and J lost 4 bases; unmatched junction nucleotides: 12. Germline loops: CDR1 KGHDR, CDR2 SFDVKD. CDR3 length equals 19 residues. Authors' methods: The authors estimated nucleated cell counts from reference gene primer amplification. Measured with immunoSEQ multiplex PCR; TCRdb has only the in-frame clones, and not every one. D and trimming come from the DNA, and the V and J calls and clone size come from that table. This sample has hundreds of thousands of clones; 87% occur once, and the top ten carry around 9%.

This receptor was obtained from a woman in her late teens or twenties who had recovered from COVID-19. The rearrangement links TRBV24-1 to TRBJ2-1; 14 bases are shared with TRBD2. Sequenced material: PBMCs or T cells enriched from blood (not recorded which). CDR3 sequence (DNA): TGTGCCACCAGTGGGCGGACTAGCGGGGGGCAGGGCTCTTACAATGAGCAGTTCTTC. Its protein is CATSGRTSGGQGSYNEQFF.